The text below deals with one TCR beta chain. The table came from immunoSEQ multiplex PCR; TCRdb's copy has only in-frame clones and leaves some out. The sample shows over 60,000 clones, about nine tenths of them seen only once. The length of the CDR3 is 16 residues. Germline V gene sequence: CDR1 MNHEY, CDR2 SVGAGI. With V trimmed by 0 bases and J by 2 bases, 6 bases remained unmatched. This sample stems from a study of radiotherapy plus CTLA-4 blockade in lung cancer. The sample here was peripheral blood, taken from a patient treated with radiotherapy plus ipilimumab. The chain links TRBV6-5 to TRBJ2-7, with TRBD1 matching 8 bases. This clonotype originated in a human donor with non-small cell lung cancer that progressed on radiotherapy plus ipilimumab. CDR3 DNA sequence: TGTGCCAGCAGTTACTCGAATTTGACAGGGGCCTACGAGCAGTACGTC. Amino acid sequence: CASSYSNLTGAYEQYV.